The rows below give T cell receptor beta chains drawn from one sample of a study of response to subunit inactivated influenza vaccine. Each CDR3 protein gets one entry after TCRdb re-called the RT-PCR reads with MiXCR. The sample includes hundreds of thousands of distinct CDR3 sequences, approximately 15% of them seen just once. This specimen consisted of CD4+ T cells sorted from PBMCs, obtained roughly 24 months after vaccination. Receptors originate from a man between 45 and 75 years old who received an inactivated influenza vaccine. Each CDR3 is given with its conserved first and last residue. Each record gives: V gene, CDR3 protein.

>TRBV6-2/TRBV6-3
CASSSGLVELFF
>TRBV29-1
CSVWGGGYTF
>TRBV7-8
CASSLVSASGRAMNEQFF
>TRBV2
CASQKDNSPLHF
>TRBV20-1
CSALGTSGNEQFF
>TRBV30
CAWSVRRVREKLFF
>TRBV19
CASSIVETGTQPQHF
>TRBV10-3
CAIRPGQGMSNEQFF
>TRBV7-8
CASTLQQGRSETQYF
>TRBV27
CASSLSSGQGATTQYF
>TRBV5-6
CASSFDVNTEAFF
>TRBV5-1
CASSLLSADPYNEQFF
>TRBV20-1
CSASPNANTGELFF
>TRBV7-9
CASSSGRSSGANVLTF
>TRBV2
CASSKQVSTNEKLFF
>TRBV6-5
CASNRGVGEQYF
>TRBV2
CASSDGGLVHTGELFF
>TRBV20-1
CSARGHNGETQYF
>TRBV4-3
CASSQAYTGGYYGYTF
>TRBV28
CASRFYTTEAFF
>TRBV7-2
CASSFQGQLSYEQYF
>TRBV16
CASSQDSNEQYF
>TRBV29-1
CSVEGGSGEQYF
>TRBV19
CASSGERGRSYEQYF
>TRBV4-2
CASSGAGGANTGELFF
>TRBV2
CASSGRDRGRSPLHF
>TRBV6-1
CASSAEDRYNSPLHF
>TRBV5-1
CASSFRATTNEKLFF
>TRBV28
CASSGGWGYTF
>TRBV6-2/TRBV6-3
CASSARRGTGELFF